Sequencing of this TCR beta chain was carried out in a study of cytomegalovirus exposure and HLA in healthy donors (dated by TCRdb to 2015 to 2018). With regard to the full study: According to an earlier analysis of several hundred of the donors, some 180 million T cells yielded some 120 million unique TCR beta sequences and about 280 Gb of sequence data. Approximately 310 gigabases of sequencing data and tens of millions of unique TCR sequences made up an early release that covered several hundred HLA-typed donors. The genetic ancestry cluster associated with self-reported Caucasian donors included about 81% of the 398 genotyped donors. The study aimed to test whether signatures of past pathogen exposure could be identified by cataloging public T cell receptors. Using immunosequencing, the study profiled T cell repertoires from 640 or so subjects and related those repertoires to cytomegalovirus serostatus. A separate validation cohort of roughly 130 different subjects was used in addition to the 666-subject first cohort. High-throughput TCR immunosequencing, statistical association of individual TCRs with disease status, and machine learning were combined to predict cytomegalovirus infection status. To study patterns of TCR occurrence, a later analysis re-analyzed previously published TCR beta repertoires from 666 donors and added high-resolution HLA genotyping. The later analysis used no new phenotypic data to find candidate immune exposures, relying instead on TCR beta sequences and their occurrence across donors. In an earlier analysis of over 550 of the donors, high-throughput TCR beta sequencing was used to judge whether each TCR beta V gene segment behaved as functional or pseudogenic. Donor age, sex, ethnicity and CMV serostatus were compiled together with the repertoire data. A later genetic analysis took genome-wide SNP genotypes for about 55% of the roughly 700 donors and used that subset as a discovery cohort. Every discovery cohort repertoire had been produced on one sequencing platform. Class I and class II HLA loci were covered by the typing at four-digit resolution. The number of donors typed differed by locus, with 629-630 for A, B, C, DRB1 and DQB1, around 500 for DQA1, nearly 610 for DPA1, and over 400 for DPB1. Several DR-DQ haplotypes were treated as single units for association and clustering because of strong linkage in the cohort. On average, roughly 250,000 unique TCR beta nucleotide sequences were sequenced per donor among a few hundred genotyped donors of the cohort, with about 17% of those sequences being non-productive. On the study overall, not on this receptor specifically: Most TCR sequences were observed very rarely across donors, whereas some public TCRs were present in many individuals. Linkage disequilibrium might explain the correlated functional status among segregating V segments, but an unknown experimental factor could not be ruled out. Approximately 16 rarely observed V segments, including chromosome 9 orphons, were excluded from the earlier analysis of some 590 of the donors because counts were too low. A further reported finding was that TCR beta sequences accurately predicted the HLA-A and HLA-B alleles for most subjects in the first cohort. In a later analysis, the rate of TCR association differed among HLA loci, with DRB1 alleles having the most associated TCRs and HLA-C alleles having the fewest. The only immune exposure information available for the cohort was CMV serostatus. In vitro tests confirmed that a few of the cytomegalovirus-associated TCR beta chains recognize cytomegalovirus antigens. Several of the top co-occurrence clusters appeared to be linked to parvovirus B19, influenza, CMV and Epstein-Barr virus, according to a later analysis. In the study, 150 to 200 TCR beta chains were listed as associated with cytomegalovirus. In a later analysis, HLA-associated TCR beta chains were found to be more clonally expanded and to have lower generation probabilities than equally common non-associated chains. It was suggested by the authors that the approach could potentially be generalized to other disease states and immunological phenotypes. Compared with the approximately 710-donor mean, donors in an Asian-associated ancestry cluster had fewer N-insertions in productive TCRs, according to a later genetic analysis. Roughly uniform sequencing depth across donors was assumed in presence/absence analyses, although this assumption may not hold. The cohort was sequenced for TCR beta chains only, and without alpha or paired-chain data the features that could be detected were limited. In both the original and validation cohorts, the classifier was reported to diagnose cytomegalovirus status with high specificity and sensitivity. V-gene and J-gene trimming of TCR beta chains was associated with a missense DCLRE1C variant in a later genetic analysis, and the association was replicated in an independent cohort. When HLA alleles, especially DR and DQ, strongly co-occurred, attributing TCR associations to individual alleles was difficult. An earlier analysis of approximately 590 of the donors showed that most TCR beta V segments appeared in productive rearrangements either about 87% or about 30% of the time, which broadly matched IMGT annotations. Because HLA typing was unavailable for some donors at each locus, only the typed subset was used in association tests. A later analysis found that most CMV-associated TCR beta chains appeared HLA-restricted, with HLA associations seemingly driven largely by CMV exposure. In a later analysis, around 17,000 TCR beta sequences were associated with specific HLA alleles at a false discovery rate of 0.05. A group of highly shared sequence variants was considered likely to be a technical artifact of the sequencing pipeline.

The cohort comprised fewer than 750 healthy bone marrow donors. At the time of sampling, every cohort member was nominally healthy, though immune exposures that went unrecorded were likely present. The donor was CMV seronegative and was included in the group of approximately 350 seronegative cohort members. Every donor gave a peripheral blood sample, and the peripheral blood mononuclear cells from that sample were used for TCR beta sequencing. The Qiagen DNeasy Blood Extraction Kit was used to extract genomic DNA from the blood cell samples. The method was the immunoSEQ multiplex PCR assay. The multiplex PCR relied on a mix of 60 forward primers for TCR Vbeta segments and 13 reverse primers for TCR Jbeta segments. A multiplex PCR assay on genomic DNA amplified the CDR3 region of rearranged TCR beta genes. Amplified TCR beta libraries were sequenced as 87-base-pair reads on the Illumina HiSeq System. The published analysis was carried out like this. In a later analysis, some 80 million unique TCR beta chains were counted across the 500 to 700 repertoires, and roughly 11 million of these chains were shared by at least two donors. To remove PCR and sequencing errors, raw reads were error-corrected and collapsed into unique sequences using a nearest-neighbor algorithm that merged closely related sequences. Alignment of CDR3 sequences to IMGT reference sequences was used to assign V, D and J gene segments. For a sequence to be retained, a match of at least six nucleotides to both a V gene segment and a J gene segment was required. A rearrangement was called productive if the CDR3 had no stop codons and remained in frame with V and J, and every other rearrangement was called non-productive. CDR3 was defined according to IMGT convention as the region running from the second conserved V-encoded cysteine to the conserved J-encoded phenylalanine. The earlier analysis of 500 to 650 of the donors excluded any sequence lacking an unambiguous match to a single V gene segment. An earlier analysis of roughly 590 of the donors called V segments functional above 56.7% productive rearrangements and segregating when the between-donor standard deviation exceeded 5%. To diagnose cytomegalovirus status from the catalog of TCR beta chain sequences, a statistical classification framework was built. In a later analysis, TCR nucleotide sequences were compared against IMGT/GENE-DB human TR gene sequences so that V and J genes could be assigned. Using the TCRdist pipeline, a later analysis assigned CDR3 sequences along with most-parsimonious VDJ recombination scenarios. A later analysis defined each TCR beta chain by its CDR3 amino acid sequence plus V-gene family, and excluded reads lacking a unique V-gene family. To address suspected cross-contamination and a sequencing artifact, a later analysis removed several hundred highly shared, low-generation-probability nucleotide sequences. For each public chain, a later analysis derived a clonal expansion index from normalized ranks of inferred template counts within each repertoire. Generation probabilities in a later analysis came from a VDJ recombination model fitted to out-of-frame rearrangements, and those results were checked against IGoR. In a later analysis, hypergeometric tests were used to score TCR-TCR, TCR-HLA and TCR-CMV co-occurrence, with a repertoire-size bias correction applied to TCR pairs. A later analysis estimated false discovery rates by permuting HLA or CMV assignments 20 times. A later analysis grouped co-occurring TCRs with DBSCAN, adding TCRdist sequence similarity when clustering within HLA-allele-positive subsets. Repertoires with fewer than 30,000 or more than 120,000 public chains, plus five repertoires with anomalous nucleotide sharing, were excluded from co-occurrence clustering. TCRdb stores this immuneACCESS table with in-frame sequences only. Part of the clones is absent; in the studies checked, under half of the shortfall reflects unresolved V genes, and no reason is known for the rest. The V and J calls and clone size were taken over from that table, and D and trimming were inferred from the DNA. The sample table holds around 99,000 clones, of which more than 70% were seen once. The ten largest clones represent approximately 2.4% of the sample.

Turning to this clone: There is no known antigen for this receptor. Base qualities were left out, and no much larger clone turns up one base away.

This TCR came from a man aged 18 to 30 in good health and CMV-seronegative. Sample: PBMCs.

The CDR3 region has the sequence CASSQDILAGGLYNEQFF. The base sequence is TGTGCCAGCAGCCAAGACATCCTAGCGGGGGGCCTCTACAATGAGCAGTTCTTC. The sequence joins TRBV14 to TRBJ2-1; TRBD2 aligns with 11 central bases. From V the trimming removes 0 bases and from J it removes 3 bases, while the gene matches leave 7 bases of the junction unaccounted for. Based on the germline V gene, the CDR1 and CDR2 sequences are SGHDN and FVKESK. Including the terminal cysteine and phenylalanine, the CDR3 comprises 18 residues. The entry retains the CDR3 DNA only, 54 bases that are in frame from base 1.